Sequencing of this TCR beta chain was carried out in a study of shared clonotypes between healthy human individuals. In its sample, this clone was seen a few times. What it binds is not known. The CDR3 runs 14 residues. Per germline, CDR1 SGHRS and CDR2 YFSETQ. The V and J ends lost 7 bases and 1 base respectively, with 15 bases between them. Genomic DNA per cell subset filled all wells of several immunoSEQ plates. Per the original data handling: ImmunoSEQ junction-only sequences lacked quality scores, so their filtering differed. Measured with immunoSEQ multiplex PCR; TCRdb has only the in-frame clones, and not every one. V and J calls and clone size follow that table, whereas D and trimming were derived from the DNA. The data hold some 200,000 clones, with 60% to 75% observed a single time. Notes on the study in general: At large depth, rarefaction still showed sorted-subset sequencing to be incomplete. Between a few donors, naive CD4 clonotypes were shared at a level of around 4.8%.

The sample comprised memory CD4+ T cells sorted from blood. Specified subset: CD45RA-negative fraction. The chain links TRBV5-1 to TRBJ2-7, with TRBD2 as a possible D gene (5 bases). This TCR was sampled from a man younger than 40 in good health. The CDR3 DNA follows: TGCGCCAGCGGCGAAGGACTCACGTCCTACGAGCAGTACTTC. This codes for CASGEGLTSYEQYF.